This record concerns one TCR beta chain sequence. The CDR3 runs 14 residues. V lost 1 base to trimming and J lost 7 bases, with 11 bases between them. Germline values: CDR1 SGDLS, CDR2 YYNGEE. The sample is drawn from a study of shared clonotypes between healthy human individuals. Study overall: Sampling drew on donors who were a couple of women and a few men aged 18 to 49.

CD4+ cells underwent separation, giving CD45RA+ naive and CD45RA-negative memory subsets. Produced via immunoSEQ multiplex PCR; TCRdb's table is partial and in-frame only. Here the sample spans 1.6 million or so clones, approximately 98.5% being singletons. Sequenced: naive CD4+ T cells sorted from blood. Subset described: CD45RA+ positively selected. The gene calls are TRBV9 and TRBJ2-2; D uncertain. The receptor's source is a man aged 25-40 years in good health. In DNA, the CDR3 is TGTGCCAGCAGCGTATCGGTTCAAAGCGGGGAGCTGTTTTTT. It codes for CASSVSVQSGELFF. Full variable domain (remainder filled in from reference TRBV9 and TRBJ2-2): DSGVTQTPKHLITATGQRVTLRCSPRSGDLSVYWYQQSLDQGLQFLIQYYNGEERAKGNILERFSAQQFPDLHSELNLSSLELGDSALYFCASSVSVQSGELFFGEGSRLTVL.